The clone carrying this T cell receptor beta chain was observed many times. This sample was taken from a study of neurological immune-mediated disorders. Sorted libraries were derived from approximately 990,000 CD4+ or CD8+ T cells. TCRdb called the 5' RACE reads again in MiXCR, with one record for every CDR3 protein. The table shows roughly 52,000 distinct CDR3 sequences, with 4% occurring only once. The CDR3 has 13 amino acids. Germline V gene data show CDR1 as DFQATT and CDR2 as SNEGSKA (reference sequence). The sequenced sample was CD4+ T cells from blood. The chain joins TRBV20-1 to TRBJ2-3, with 7 nucleotides matching TRBD1. This sequence was found in a woman between 40 and 55 years old with multiple sclerosis. The CDR3 nucleotides read TGCAGCCGGAAGGGGGCGGCCACAGATACGCAGTATTTT. Its protein is CSRKGAATDTQYF.